Following are 24 T cell receptor beta chains from one sample sequenced in a study of human T cells and chemical hapten exposure (TCRdb year 2021). The library was generated by RACE. Instrument on record: NextSeq 500. TCRdb ran its own pipeline on the public reads, namely fastp trimming at Q25 and MiXCR clone calling, and kept in-frame beta chains. CDR3 protein sequences are deduplicated, and each keeps its most common genes and DNA. The sample data list about 87,000 distinct CDR3 sequences, and nearly 10% of these were observed just once. The ten biggest clones cover 3% to 4.5% of the sample. Explained via the paper, the time point label denotes: pre-sensitization, week 0. Explained via the paper, the treatment or condition label denotes: therapeutic diphenylcyclopropenone sensitization with weekly scalp DPC. Specimen: whole blood, collected in connection with sensitization to the hapten diphenylcyclopropenone (DPC). The source is a woman aged 40 to 50 with alopecia areata. Some clones in this sample may be carry-over from other donors' samples.

The rearrangement uses TRBV30 and TRBJ1-2, with D uncertain. CDR1 is GTSNPN, CDR2 SVGIG, per germline (reference sequence). This CDR3 region has 12 residues. Trimming stripped 3 bases from V and 4 bases from J, with 9 bases between. CDR3 protein: CAWSGDGYGYTF. The CDR3 bases are TGTGCCTGGAGCGGGGATGGCTATGGCTACACCTTC. Drawing the rest from reference TRBV30 and TRBJ1-2, the complete variable domain is SQTIHQWPATLVQPVGSPLSLECTVEGTSNPNLYWYRQAAGRGLQLLFYSVGIGQISSEVPQNLSASRPQDRQFILSSKKLLLSDSGFYLCAWSGDGYGYTFGSGTRLTVV.

This clonotype was seen many times. This sequence joins TRBV6-2 or TRBV6-3 and TRBJ2-4; D perhaps matches TRBD1 (5 bases). CDR3 size: 16 residues. The V gene lost 6 bases and the J gene lost 0 bases, with 15 bases spanning the gap. CDR1 MNHEY and CDR2 SVGEGT come from the germline V gene. Written as DNA, the CDR3 is TGTGCCAGCAGACGTTCAGGGATACTAGCCAAAAACATTCAGTACTTC. Its protein product is CASRRSGILAKNIQYF.

This clonotype was detected ten times or more. The rearrangement joins TRBV9 to TRBJ2-7; the D call may be TRBD1 or TRBD2 (7 bases each). Trimming stripped 3 bases from V and 3 bases from J, with 16 bases between. CDR1 is SGDLS, CDR2 YYNGEE, per germline. The CDR3 has 15 residues. The chain's CDR3 is CASSAGGSGVYEQYF. CDR3 nucleotides: TGTGCCAGCAGCGCAGGGGGAAGCGGGGTCTACGAGCAGTACTTC.

This clonotype turned up a few times. V and J are TRBV7-9 and TRBJ2-3; D unresolved. The V gene lost 5 bases and the J gene lost 0 bases, with 9 bases spanning the gap. CDR3 length equals 14 residues. Germline loops: CDR1 SEHNR, CDR2 FQNEAQ (reference sequence). The CDR3 here is CASSLLRSTDTQYF. As DNA, the CDR3 is TGTGCCAGCAGCCTTCTCAGGAGCACAGATACGCAGTATTTT.

The chain combines TRBV11-2 with TRBJ1-1; 8 bases are a match to TRBD1. The germline V gene has CDR1 SGHAT and CDR2 FQNNGV. Germline trimming cut 4 bases from V and 1 base from J; bases unmatched to any gene: 14. This CDR3 has 18 amino acids. CDR3 in amino acids: CASSSDRWQGARNTEAFF. CDR3 sequence (DNA): TGTGCCAGCAGCTCAGACCGATGGCAGGGGGCCCGGAACACTGAAGCTTTCTTT.

This clonotype appeared a few times. The chain has TRBV7-9 and TRBJ1-6; 8 nucleotides agree with TRBD1. Germline V gene sequence: CDR1 SEHNR, CDR2 FQNEAQ (reference sequence). The J segment lost 7 bases and the V segment lost 4 bases, leaving 3 bases of the junction unmatched. This CDR3 region has 14 residues. The CDR3 region is CASSSRTGNSPLHF. The CDR3 DNA reads as TGTGCCAGCAGCTCCCGGACAGGGAATTCACCCCTCCACTTT. Complete variable domain (other parts from reference TRBV7-9 and TRBJ1-6): DTGVSQNPRHKITKRGQNVTFRCDPISEHNRLYWYRQTLGQGPEFLTYFQNEAQLEKSRLLSDRFSAERPKGSFSTLEIQRTEQGDSAMYLCASSSRTGNSPLHFGNGTRLTVT.

This sequence joins TRBV29-1 and TRBJ2-1, with 10 bases identical to TRBD1. Germline V gene data show CDR1 as SQVTM and CDR2 as ANQGSEA. V was pared by 4 bases and J by 8 bases, with 8 bases of the junction left unmatched. This CDR3 has 14 amino acids. The CDR3 sequence is CSVGPDRGRDEQFF. CDR3 nucleotide sequence: TGCAGCGTTGGGCCCGACAGGGGGCGGGATGAGCAGTTCTTC.

A few counts support this clonotype. This chain connects TRBV7-9 to TRBJ2-3; 9 nucleotides align to TRBD2. This CDR3 is 14 amino acids long. Germline V gene sequence: CDR1 SEHNR, CDR2 FQNEAQ (reference sequence). The ends lost 8 bases at V and 4 bases at J; junction bases unmatched: 7. The CDR3 DNA is TGTGCCAGCCGTGGCGGGGGGGCGGCAGATACGCAGTATTTT. It is translated as CASRGGGAADTQYF.

In the case of this clonotype: This may be a read error: a much more frequent sequence differs by one nucleotide. This chain links TRBV5-1 with TRBJ2-7, with 7 bases lining up with TRBD1. CDR1 is SGHRS and CDR2 is YFSETQ in the germline V gene. The CDR3 is 15 amino acids. The CDR3 spells CASSLNRGYSYKQYF. The CDR3 DNA follows: TGCGCCAGCAGCTTGAACAGGGGATACTCCTACAAGCAGTACTTC. The variable domain in full, with the rest retrieved from reference TRBV5-1 and TRBJ2-7, is KAGVTQTPRYLIKTRGQQVTLSCSPISGHRSVSWYQQTPGQGLQFLFEYFSETQRNKGNFPGRFSGRQFSNSRSEMNVSTLELGDSALYLCASSLNRGYSYKQYFGPGTRLTVT.

The V gene is TRBV5-6, the J gene TRBJ2-1; tentatively, D is TRBD2 (5 bases). The CDR3 has 15 amino acids. The ends were cut back, 5 bases at V and 0 bases at J, with 12 bases in the middle. Germline V CDR1 and CDR2: SGHDT, YYEEEE. CDR3 region: CASSLGLASYNEQFF. In DNA form, the CDR3 reads TGTGCCAGCAGTCTCGGACTGGCCTCCTACAATGAGCAGTTCTTC. Looking up the rest from reference TRBV5-6 and TRBJ2-1 gives the full variable domain: DAGVTQSPTHLIKTRGQQVTLRCSPKSGHDTVSWYQQALGQGPQFIFQYYEEEERQRGNFPDRFSGHQFPNYSSELNVNALLLGDSALYLCASSLGLASYNEQFFGPGTRLTVL.

Note on this clonotype: At one boundary the junction diverges from the germline segment, which might be a read error. The chain joins TRBV5-1 to TRBJ2-6, with a weak D call TRBD1 (6 bases). Germline loops: CDR1 SGHRS, CDR2 YFSETQ. There are 17 residues in the CDR3. CDR3 loop: CASSLLQGTSGASVLTF. In DNA form, the CDR3 reads TGCGCCAGCAGCTTGCTACAGGGAACCTCTGGGGCCAGCGTCCTGACTTTC.

This chain links TRBV5-1 with TRBJ2-7; D may match TRBD1 or TRBD2 (5 bases each). CDR3 length: 15 residues. CDR1 is SGHRS and CDR2 is YFSETQ in the germline V gene. Trimming took 0 bases from V and 2 from J, leaving 12 bases between them. CDR3 sequence reads: CASSLAAGTAYEQYF. The CDR3 DNA is TGCGCCAGCAGCTTGGCGGCAGGGACCGCCTACGAGCAGTACTTC.

In regard to this clonotype: This may arise from a read error, as a much more abundant clone is one base away. The chain joins TRBV6-1 to TRBJ2-2; 7 bases map to TRBD2. The CDR3 runs to 17 residues. V was pared by 5 bases and J by 7 bases, with 16 bases of the junction left unmatched. Germline-derived CDR1 and CDR2 are MNHNS and SASEGT. The CDR3 region has the DNA TGTGCCAGCAGTCTATCATTAATCCCGACTAGCAGCGGGGAGCTGTTTTTT. Protein product: CASSLSLIPTSSGELFF.

By proportion, this clonotype is medium-sized. CDR3 residues: CSAPRQGVTEAFF. DNA of the CDR3: TGCAGTGCTCCCCGACAGGGTGTCACTGAAGCTTTCTTT. This sequence joins TRBV20-1 and TRBJ1-1; 7 nucleotides line up with TRBD1. V was pared by 5 bases and J by 4 bases, with 7 bases of the junction left unmatched. The CDR3 loop spans 13 amino acids. In germline, CDR1 is DFQATT, CDR2 SNEGSKA (reference sequence).

This clonotype was counted ten times or more. The chain joins TRBV6-2 or TRBV6-3 to TRBJ2-2, with D possibly matching TRBD1 (6 bases). Trimming stripped 8 bases from V and 0 bases from J, with 10 bases between. Germline CDR1 MNHEY, CDR2 SVGEGT. The CDR3 has 14 amino acids. CDR3 sequence reads: CASERTANTGELFF. The CDR3 bases are TGTGCCAGCGAGCGGACAGCGAACACCGGGGAGCTGTTTTTT.

CDR3 coding DNA: TGCGCCAGCAGCGGACAGGGCTACGAGCAGTACTTC. This gives the protein CASSGQGYEQYF. The rearrangement joins TRBV5-1 to TRBJ2-7; 8 nucleotides match TRBD1. CDR1 and CDR2 (germline): SGHRS, YFSETQ. The length of the CDR3 is 12 residues. V lost 4 bases and J lost 3; bases outside the gene matches: 0.

This clonotype was seen a few times. This chain connects TRBV5-5 to TRBJ2-4; D gene uncertain. The germline V gene has CDR1 SGHKS and CDR2 YYEKEE (reference sequence). The V end was cut by 0 bases, the J end by 6 bases, with 7 bases between. The CDR3 covers 13 residues. The CDR3 DNA follows: TGTGCCAGCAGCTTGGAAGGTGGAAACATTCAGTACTTC. Translation: CASSLEGGNIQYF.

This clonotype came up many times. This chain joins TRBV29-1 and TRBJ1-1; 8 bases align to TRBD1. The V segment lost 2 bases and the J segment 5 bases; nucleotides outside the gene matches: 7. Germline assignment: CDR1 SQVTM and CDR2 ANQGSEA. The length of the CDR3 is 14 residues. The DNA for the CDR3 is TGCAGCGTTGAAAGCAATACAGGGGGGACTGAAGCTTTCTTT. Amino acid sequence: CSVESNTGGTEAFF.

This clonotype was detected a few times. This chain joins TRBV5-6 and TRBJ2-1; D may correspond to TRBD1 or TRBD2 (5 bases each). This CDR3 comprises 13 residues. Looked up from germline, CDR1 is SGHDT and CDR2 is YYEEEE. V lost 4 bases and J 12 bases, leaving 17 bases between the germline ends. CDR3 loop: CASSVKTGRWQFF. CDR3 nucleotide sequence: TGTGCCAGCAGCGTTAAAACGGGGCGGTGGCAGTTCTTC.

The chain joins TRBV12-3 or TRBV12-4 to TRBJ2-3, with TRBD2 identical over 10 bases. Unmatched junction bases numbered 3, after V lost 6 bases and J lost 6 bases. This CDR3 region has 13 residues. This CDR3 reads CASRLGLADTQYF. DNA for the CDR3: TGTGCCAGCAGGCTGGGACTAGCGGATACGCAGTATTTT.

This clonotype was counted ten times or more. The chain couples TRBV28 to TRBJ2-7; D may be TRBD1 (5 bases). CDR1 and CDR2 (germline): MDHEN, SYDVKM. This CDR3 is built from 15 residues. With 6 bases removed from V and 3 bases from J, the gap between germline ends came to 18 bases. CDR3 sequence: CASRIGHLSVYEQYF. The CDR3 DNA reads TGTGCCAGCAGAATCGGACACTTGAGCGTCTACGAGCAGTACTTC.

This clonotype was counted between two and nine times. The V and J genes are TRBV20-1 and TRBJ2-2; 7 bases are shared with TRBD1. Looked up from germline, CDR1 is DFQATT and CDR2 is SNEGSKA (reference sequence). Trimming cost V 3 bases and J 5 bases; bases outside gene matches: 9. CDR3 length equals 15 residues. The CDR3 loop reads CSARIDRVRTGELFF. The CDR3 nucleotides read TGCAGTGCTAGGATCGACAGGGTTCGAACCGGGGAGCTGTTTTTT.

The table lists this clonotype with a few counts. V gene TRBV7-3 combines with J gene TRBJ2-2, with TRBD2 as a possible D gene (6 bases). The CDR3 contains 14 residues. Trimming took 6 bases from V and 7 from J, leaving 15 bases between them. In germline, CDR1 is SGHTA, CDR2 FQGTGA. In nucleotides, the CDR3 is TGTGCCAGCAGGCTCGGGACTTTTCTCGGGGAGCTGTTTTTT. Amino acid sequence: CASRLGTFLGELFF.

This chain joins TRBV7-2 and TRBJ1-2, with D unclear. V was pared by 5 bases and J by 8 bases, with 15 bases between. Germline-derived CDR1 and CDR2 are SGHTA and FQGNSA. The CDR3 contains 13 residues. CDR3 coding DNA: TGTGCCAGCAGCCGACATCAAAGAGAGGGCTACACCTTC. Amino acid sequence: CASSRHQREGYTF.